These T cell receptor beta chains were read from a single sample in a study of blood T cell repertoires in COVID-19. The assay was immunoSEQ multiplex PCR, and TCRdb's table has in-frame clones only and misses some. The sample yields about 97,000 clones, around nine tenths seen once. Sequencing was carried out using peripheral blood. The source of these receptors is a human donor in a cohort sampled during active COVID-19. The CDR3 runs from the conserved cysteine through the conserved F or W. A D gene is named only where the DNA matches it firmly. The listing skips clone size in some rows; elsewhere it reads once, few, many or a size class.

d_call,clone_size,j_call,v_call,cdr3_nt,cdr3_aa
NA,NA,TRBJ1-5,TRBV19,TGTGCCAGTAGTGATCAGTTCGGGGGTTACAATCAGCCCCAGCATTTT,CASSDQFGGYNQPQHF
NA,NA,TRBJ2-3,TRBV11-2,TGTGCCAGCAGCTTAAGTCCGGGTACGCAGTATTTT,CASSLSPGTQYF
TRBD2,NA,TRBJ2-3,TRBV10-1,TGCGCCAGCAGTGAAAGCGGGGGGAACACAGATACGCAGTATTTT,CASSESGGNTDTQYF
TRBD2,NA,TRBJ2-1,TRBV13,TGTGCCAGCCAACTCCCCAGCGGGAGGGCAGGTAATGAGCAGTTCTTC,CASQLPSGRAGNEQFF
NA,NA,TRBJ2-5,TRBV5-4,TGTGCCAGCAGCTTGACAGTCCAAGAGACCCAGTACTTC,CASSLTVQETQYF
TRBD1,NA,TRBJ2-7,TRBV13,TGTGCCAGCAGTCTACTAGGACAGGGGGATGAGCAGTACTTC,CASSLLGQGDEQYF
TRBD2,NA,TRBJ2-1,TRBV7-2,TGTGCCAGCAGCTTGGAGGGACTAGCGGGAGGGCTCGGTTCCAATGAGCAGTTCTTC,CASSLEGLAGGLGSNEQFF
NA,NA,TRBJ1-4,TRBV9,TGTGCCAGCAGTTCCGAGGGGGAATCAGGTGAAAAACTGTTTTTT,CASSSEGESGEKLFF
TRBD2,NA,TRBJ2-5,TRBV9,TGTGCCAGCAGCGCCGTCGGGGCGGGAGGGCCAGAGACCCAGTACTTC,CASSAVGAGGPETQYF
NA,NA,TRBJ1-1,TRBV12-3/TRBV12-4,TGTGCCAGCAGTTTCCCCGGGGGGAAAGCTTTCTTT,CASSFPGGKAFF
NA,NA,TRBJ1-2,TRBV7-2,TGTGCCAGCAGCTTAGGCGCTAGGTATGGCTACACCTTC,CASSLGARYGYTF
NA,once,TRBJ2-5,TRBV5-1,TGCGCCAGCAGCCAAATCGGACAGTCCAGGGAGACCCAGTACTTC,CASSQIGQSRETQYF
TRBD1,once,TRBJ2-2,TRBV16,TGTGCCAGCAGCCAATATGAAGGGGGCTACCTCCCCGGGGAGCTGTTTTTT,CASSQYEGGYLPGELFF
TRBD2,NA,TRBJ2-1,TRBV7-9,TGTGCCAGCAGCTCCTATAGCGGGAGGGCCGATAACAATGAGCAGTTCTTC,CASSSYSGRADNNEQFF
TRBD1,NA,TRBJ1-2,TRBV27,TGTGCCAGCAGTCTATCGACAGGGGGCTTCTATGGCTACACCTTC,CASSLSTGGFYGYTF
NA,once,TRBJ1-4,TRBV5-5,TGTGCCAGCAGCTTGGACAGGGTTGAAAAACTGTTTTTT,CASSLDRVEKLFF
TRBD2,NA,TRBJ2-1,TRBV5-6,TGTGCCAGCAGCCAAACTAGCGGGGGATACAATGAGCAGTTCTTC,CASSQTSGGYNEQFF
NA,NA,TRBJ1-6,TRBV19,TGTGCCAGTAGTATAGATCCCCGCCAGGGTCGGAATTCACCCCTCCACTTT,CASSIDPRQGRNSPLHF
NA,NA,TRBJ2-5,TRBV28,TGTGCCAGCAGCCAACAGGCCCCGCAAGAGACCCAGTACTTC,CASSQQAPQETQYF
TRBD1,NA,TRBJ2-2,TRBV4-1,TGCGCCAGCAGCAAAAATCAAGGACAGGGTTTAGGTGACACCGGGGAGCTGTTTTTT,CASSKNQGQGLGDTGELFF
TRBD1,NA,TRBJ2-7,TRBV6-1,TGTGCCAGCAGTGAAGAGGTAGGGGGCGGCCTATACGAGCAGTACTTC,CASSEEVGGGLYEQYF
NA,NA,TRBJ2-7,TRBV28,TGTGCCAGCACCCGAGACAGTACCTACGAGCAGTACTTC,CASTRDSTYEQYF
NA,NA,TRBJ1-2,TRBV6-6,TGTGCCAGTGAAACAGGTTGGGGCTACACCTTC,CASETGWGYTF
NA,NA,TRBJ1-2,TRBV11-2,TGTGCCAGCAGCTCCCTTGGAGGGATTAACTATGGCTACACCTTC,CASSSLGGINYGYTF
NA,NA,TRBJ1-6,TRBV7-2,TGTGCCAGCAGCTTAGTCAGGGTAACTAAAAATTCACCCCTCCACTTT,CASSLVRVTKNSPLHF
TRBD2,NA,TRBJ2-1,TRBV29-1,TGCAGCGGGGAACCGGGACTAGCGGGATCGTATGGGGTAAATGAGCAGTTCTTC,CSGEPGLAGSYGVNEQFF
TRBD2,once,TRBJ2-7,TRBV5-3,TGTGCCAGAAGCTTGGAGAGCGGGAGAGCGTACGAGCAGTACTTC,CARSLESGRAYEQYF